The 3 T cell receptor beta chains reported below all come from one sample, sequenced in a study of T-cell memory formation after mild COVID-19. TCRdb recomputed calls from the 5' RACE reads with MiXCR, one row per CDR3 protein. The table shows 400,000 to 500,000 distinct CDR3 sequences, with roughly 24% occurring only once. The specimen was PBMCs or a T cell subset sorted from them (not recorded which). All receptors come from an adult woman who had mild COVID-19 (a few samples of this study predate the infection). Cell type and time point are not known.

This chain links TRBV7-9 with TRBJ2-5; D is possibly TRBD1 (5 bases). This CDR3 contains 15 residues. Deletions cut 3 bases from V and 5 bases from J, with 16 bases between. The germline CDR1 and CDR2 sequences are SEHNR and FQNEAQ (reference sequence). The CDR3 spells CASSFRVQGPETQYF. The CDR3 bases are TGTGCCAGCAGCTTTAGGGTTCAGGGCCCCGAGACCCAGTACTTC.

The gene calls are TRBV28 and TRBJ1-1; possible D gene TRBD1, 5 bases. CDR1 and CDR2 (germline): MDHEN, SYDVKM. The CDR3 totals 12 residues. Deletions cut 8 bases from V and 11 bases from J, with 18 bases between. CDR3 coding DNA: TGTGCCAGCCATCCTGGGGGGTTGGTTGCTTTCTTT. This translates into CASHPGGLVAFF.

The gene calls are TRBV24-1 and TRBJ2-3; 7 bases are shared with TRBD2. Per germline, CDR1 KGHDR and CDR2 SFDVKD. V gave up 4 bases and J gave up 1 base; unmatched junction bases: 10. The CDR3 runs to 17 residues. The CDR3 DNA follows: TGTGCCACCAGTGACCCTAAGCGGGAAAAGGGCACAGATACGCAGTATTTT. Residues: CATSDPKREKGTDTQYF.